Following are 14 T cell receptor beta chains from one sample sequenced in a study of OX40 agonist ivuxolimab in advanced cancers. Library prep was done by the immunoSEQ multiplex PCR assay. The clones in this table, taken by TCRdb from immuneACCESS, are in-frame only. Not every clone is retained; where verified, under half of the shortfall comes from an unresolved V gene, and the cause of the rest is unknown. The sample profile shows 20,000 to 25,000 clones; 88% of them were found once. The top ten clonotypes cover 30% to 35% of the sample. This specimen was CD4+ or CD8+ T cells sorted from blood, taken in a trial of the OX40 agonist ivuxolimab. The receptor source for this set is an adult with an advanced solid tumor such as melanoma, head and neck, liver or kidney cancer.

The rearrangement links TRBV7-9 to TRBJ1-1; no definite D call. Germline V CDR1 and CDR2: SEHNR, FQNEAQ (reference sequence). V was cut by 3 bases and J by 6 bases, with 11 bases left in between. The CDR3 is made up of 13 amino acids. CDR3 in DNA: TGTGCCAGCAGCTTCTATAGTAAACCTGAAGCTTTCTTT. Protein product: CASSFYSKPEAFF.

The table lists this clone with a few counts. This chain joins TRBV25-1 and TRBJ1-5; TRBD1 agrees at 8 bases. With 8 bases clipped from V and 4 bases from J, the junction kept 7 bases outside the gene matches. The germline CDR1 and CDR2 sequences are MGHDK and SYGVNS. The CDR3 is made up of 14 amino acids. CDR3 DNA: TGTGCCAGCGGACAGGGTGGGGCAAATCAGCCCCAGCATTTT. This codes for CASGQGGANQPQHF.

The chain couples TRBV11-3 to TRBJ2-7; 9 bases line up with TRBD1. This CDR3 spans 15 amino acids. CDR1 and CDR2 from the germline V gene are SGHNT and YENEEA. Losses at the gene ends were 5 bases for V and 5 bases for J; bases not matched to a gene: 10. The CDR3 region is CASSARPGTGNEQYF. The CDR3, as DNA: TGTGCCAGCAGCGCCCGACCCGGGACAGGGAACGAGCAGTACTTC.

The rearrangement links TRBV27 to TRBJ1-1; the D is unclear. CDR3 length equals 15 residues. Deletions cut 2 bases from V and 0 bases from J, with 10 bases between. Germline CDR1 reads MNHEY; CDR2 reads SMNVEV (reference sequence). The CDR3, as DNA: TGTGCCAGCAGTTTAAGGCAGACGATGAACACTGAAGCTTTCTTT. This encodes CASSLRQTMNTEAFF.

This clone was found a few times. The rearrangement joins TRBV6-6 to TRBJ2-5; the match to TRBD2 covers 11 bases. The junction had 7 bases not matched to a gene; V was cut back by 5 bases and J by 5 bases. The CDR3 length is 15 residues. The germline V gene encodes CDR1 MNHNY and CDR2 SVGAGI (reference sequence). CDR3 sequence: CASSLTSGASETQYF. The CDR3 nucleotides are TGTGCCAGCAGTCTGACTAGCGGGGCCTCGGAGACCCAGTACTTC.

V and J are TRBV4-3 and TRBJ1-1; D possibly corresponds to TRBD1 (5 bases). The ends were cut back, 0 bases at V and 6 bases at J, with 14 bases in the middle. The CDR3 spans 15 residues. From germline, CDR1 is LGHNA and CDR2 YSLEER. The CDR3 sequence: CASSQDQGRSAEAFF. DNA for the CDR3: TGCGCCAGCAGCCAAGATCAGGGACGGTCAGCTGAAGCTTTCTTT.

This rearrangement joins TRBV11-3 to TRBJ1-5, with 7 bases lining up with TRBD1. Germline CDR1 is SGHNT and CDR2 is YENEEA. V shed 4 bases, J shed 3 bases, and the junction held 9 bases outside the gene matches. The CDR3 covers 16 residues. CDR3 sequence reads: CASSSTGQAYNQPQHF. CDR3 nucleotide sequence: TGTGCCAGCAGCTCAACCGGACAGGCATACAATCAGCCCCAGCATTTT.

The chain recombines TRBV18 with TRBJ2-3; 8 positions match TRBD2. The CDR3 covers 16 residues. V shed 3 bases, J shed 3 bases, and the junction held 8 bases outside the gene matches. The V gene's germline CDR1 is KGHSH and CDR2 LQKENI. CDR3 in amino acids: CASSPLTSDGTDTQYF. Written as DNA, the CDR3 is TGTGCCAGCTCACCTTTGACTAGCGATGGGACAGATACGCAGTATTTT.

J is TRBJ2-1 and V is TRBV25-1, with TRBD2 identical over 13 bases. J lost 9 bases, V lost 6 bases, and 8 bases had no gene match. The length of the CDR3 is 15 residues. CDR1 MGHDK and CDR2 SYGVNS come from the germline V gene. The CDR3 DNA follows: TGTGCCAGCAGGGGGGTACTAGCGGGAGGGAGTGAGCAGTTCTTC. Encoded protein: CASRGVLAGGSEQFF.

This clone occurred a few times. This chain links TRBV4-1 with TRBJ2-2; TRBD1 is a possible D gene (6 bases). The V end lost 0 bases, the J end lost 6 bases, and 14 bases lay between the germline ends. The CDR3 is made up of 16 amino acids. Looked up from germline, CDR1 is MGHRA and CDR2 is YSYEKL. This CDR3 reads CASSQDRGGAPGELFF. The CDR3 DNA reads TGCGCCAGCAGCCAAGATAGAGGGGGAGCCCCCGGGGAGCTGTTTTTT.

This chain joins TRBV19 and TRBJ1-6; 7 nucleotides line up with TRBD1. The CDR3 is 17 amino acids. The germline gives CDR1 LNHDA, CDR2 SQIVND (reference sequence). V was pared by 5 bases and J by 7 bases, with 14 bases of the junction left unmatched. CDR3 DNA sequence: TGTGCCAGTAGTTTTAAACTCGACAGGGTGTACAATTCACCCCTCCACTTT. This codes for CASSFKLDRVYNSPLHF. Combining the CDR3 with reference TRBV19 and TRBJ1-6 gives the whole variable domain DGGITQSPKYLFRKEGQNVTLSCEQNLNHDAMYWYRQDPGQGLRLIYYSQIVNDFQKGDIAEGYSVSREKKESFPLTVTSAQKNPTAFYLCASSFKLDRVYNSPLHFGNGTRLTVT.

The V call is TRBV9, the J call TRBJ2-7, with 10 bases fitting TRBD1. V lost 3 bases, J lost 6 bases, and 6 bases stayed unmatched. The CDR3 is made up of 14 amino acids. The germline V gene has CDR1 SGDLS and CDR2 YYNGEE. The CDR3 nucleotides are TGTGCCAGCAGCGAGGGGACAGGGGACGGCGAGCAGTACTTC. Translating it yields CASSEGTGDGEQYF.

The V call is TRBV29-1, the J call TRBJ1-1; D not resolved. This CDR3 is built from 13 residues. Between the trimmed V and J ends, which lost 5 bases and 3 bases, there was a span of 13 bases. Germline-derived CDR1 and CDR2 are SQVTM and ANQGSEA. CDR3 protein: CSVRDEVDTEAFF. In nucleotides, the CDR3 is TGCAGCGTTCGCGACGAGGTGGACACTGAAGCTTTCTTT. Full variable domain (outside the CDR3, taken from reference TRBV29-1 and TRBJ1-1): SAVISQKPSRDICQRGTSLTIQCQVDSQVTMMFWYRQQPGQSLTLIATANQGSEATYESGFVIDKFPISRPNLTFSTLTVSNMSPEDSSIYLCSVRDEVDTEAFFGQGTRLTVV.

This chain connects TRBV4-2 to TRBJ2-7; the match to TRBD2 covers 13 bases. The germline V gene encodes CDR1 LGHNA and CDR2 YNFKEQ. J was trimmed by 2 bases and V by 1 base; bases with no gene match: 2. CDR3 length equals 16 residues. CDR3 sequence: CASSQAGTSGTYEQYF. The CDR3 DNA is TGTGCCAGCAGCCAAGCCGGGACTAGCGGGACCTACGAGCAGTACTTC.